The 16 T cell receptor beta chains below were found in one sample sequenced in a study of T cell changes during pregnancy in multiple sclerosis. Some clones are missing from TCRdb's copy, which holds only in-frame ones; the method was immunoSEQ multiplex PCR. Of roughly 48,000 clones in the sample, about 93% were seen once. The specimen comprised CD4+ T cells from peripheral blood mononuclear cells, sampled in the first trimester of pregnancy. Receptors originate from a female donor with multiple sclerosis, enrolled in a pregnancy study.

This clone was found once. The chain couples TRBV7-9 to TRBJ2-5, with D unclear. The CDR3 loop spans 14 amino acids. Germline CDR1 SEHNR, CDR2 FQNEAQ (reference sequence). Trimming removed 1 base from V and 0 bases from J, with 6 bases in between. The DNA of the CDR3 is TGTGCCAGCAGCTTAGTTCAGTACCAAGAGACCCAGTACTTC. Amino acids: CASSLVQYQETQYF.

In this sample, this clone turned up once. This chain uses TRBV30 with TRBJ1-5; TRBD1 matches 11 bases. Trimming removed 1 base from V and 4 bases from J; junction bases left unmatched: 3. CDR1 and CDR2 from the germline V gene are GTSNPN and SVGIG (reference sequence). This CDR3 has 15 amino acids. The CDR3 sequence: CAWSAGQGDNQPQHF. The CDR3 nucleotides read TGTGCCTGGAGTGCGGGACAGGGGGATAATCAGCCCCAGCATTTT.

The chain carries TRBV4-2 and TRBJ2-2, with 11 positions matching TRBD2. Germline V gene data show CDR1 as LGHNA and CDR2 as YNFKEQ. The CDR3 covers 18 residues. V gave up 0 bases and J gave up 5 bases; unmatched junction bases: 8. CDR3 sequence: CASSQDPTSGGTTGELFF. CDR3 in DNA: TGTGCCAGCAGCCAAGATCCCACTAGCGGGGGTACTACCGGGGAGCTGTTTTTT.

For the CDR3, the DNA is TGTGCCAACAACAGGGGTTTCGACAATGAGCAGTTCTTC. Its protein product is CANNRGFDNEQFF. The chain joins TRBV6-1 to TRBJ2-1; 7 bases map to TRBD1. Per the germline V gene, CDR1 is MNHNS and CDR2 is SASEGT. V lost 10 bases to trimming and J lost 5 bases; unmatched junction nucleotides: 8. The CDR3 sequence is 13 residues long.

This CDR3 is CASSLSPTSGTAEAFF. CDR3 DNA: TGCGCCAGCAGCCTATCGCCAACTTCCGGGACAGCTGAAGCTTTCTTT. The chain links TRBV5-1 to TRBJ1-1; TRBD1 matches at 7 bases. V was clipped by 4 bases and J by 6 bases; unmatched bases: 15. Looked up from germline, CDR1 is SGHRS and CDR2 is YFSETQ. CDR3 length: 16 amino acids.

This clone has a single count. The chain has TRBV18 and TRBJ1-2; no firm D call. V was pared by 2 bases and J by 7 bases, with 20 bases between. Germline assignment: CDR1 KGHSH and CDR2 LQKENI. This CDR3 is built from 16 residues. In DNA form, the CDR3 reads TGTGCCAGCTCACCAAGTTTGTCGAGCATGGGAGGTGGCTACACCTTC. It yields the protein CASSPSLSSMGGGYTF.

This chain connects TRBV14 to TRBJ1-1, with a weak D call TRBD1 (5 bases). The V gene lost 2 bases and the J gene lost 1 base, with 5 bases spanning the gap. The CDR3 loop spans 13 amino acids. Germline V lookup: CDR1 SGHDN, CDR2 FVKESK. DNA for the CDR3: TGTGCCAGCAGCCAACAGGGGAACACTGAAGCTTTCTTT. This gives the protein CASSQQGNTEAFF.

The chain carries TRBV7-2 and TRBJ2-7, with D possibly TRBD2 on 7 matching bases. CDR3 length: 17 residues. CDR1 is SGHTA, CDR2 FQGNSA, per germline. Trimming shortened V by 5 bases and J by 0 bases, and 20 bases separated the two germline ends. CDR3 in DNA: TGTGCCAGCAGCCCACCGAGGGGGGGGCGTTACTCCTACGAGCAGTACTTC. Its translation: CASSPPRGGRYSYEQYF. Based on the CDR3 plus reference TRBV7-2 and TRBJ2-7, the full variable domain is GAGVSQSPSNKVTEKGKDVELRCDPISGHTALYWYRQSLGQGLEFLIYFQGNSAPDKSGLPSDRFSAERTGGSVSTLTIQRTQQEDSAVYLCASSPPRGGRYSYEQYFGPGTRLTVT.

The V and J genes are TRBV6-5 and TRBJ2-4; tentatively, D is TRBD1 (6 bases). The CDR3 loop spans 13 amino acids. Germline-derived CDR1 and CDR2 are MNHEY and SVGAGI. V lost 5 bases and J 6 bases, leaving 11 bases between the germline ends. Written as DNA, the CDR3 is TGTGCCAGCAGTCTAACAGGGAGAAACATTCAGTACTTC. Protein sequence: CASSLTGRNIQYF.

The rearrangement links TRBV19 to TRBJ1-1; 9 nucleotides agree with TRBD1. Trimming removed 4 bases from V and 7 bases from J; junction bases left unmatched: 13. CDR3 length: 16 residues. CDR1 is LNHDA and CDR2 is SQIVND in the germline V gene (reference sequence). CDR3 sequence reads: CASSSIQGAKVYEAFF. The CDR3 coding sequence is TGTGCCAGTAGTAGTATACAGGGGGCGAAAGTTTATGAAGCTTTCTTT.

The chain is built from TRBV6-1 and TRBJ2-3; 8 bases map to TRBD2. The length of the CDR3 is 15 residues. V lost 0 bases and J lost 4; bases outside the gene matches: 3. Germline V gene lookup returns CDR1 MNHNS and CDR2 SASEGT. CDR3 protein: CASSEAGGGPDTQYF. For the CDR3, the DNA is TGTGCCAGCAGTGAAGCCGGGGGGGGACCAGATACGCAGTATTTT.

V gene TRBV6-5 combines with J gene TRBJ1-2; 8 bases align to TRBD1. Losses at the gene ends were 0 bases for V and 4 bases for J; bases not matched to a gene: 4. The CDR3 sequence is 15 residues long. Germline CDR1 is MNHEY and CDR2 is SVGAGI. The CDR3 protein is CASSYSGTGTYGYTF. The CDR3 coding sequence is TGTGCCAGCAGTTACTCGGGGACAGGAACCTATGGCTACACCTTC.

The rearrangement joins TRBV29-1 to TRBJ2-5; D possibly corresponds to TRBD2 (5 bases). V lost 1 base and J 0 bases, leaving 9 bases between the germline ends. The CDR3 runs to 14 residues. The germline CDR1 and CDR2 sequences are SQVTM and ANQGSEA. CDR3 bases: TGCAGCGTTGAAGGGCGACTATACCAAGAGACCCAGTACTTC. Amino acid sequence: CSVEGRLYQETQYF. Looking up the rest from reference TRBV29-1 and TRBJ2-5 gives the full variable domain: SAVISQKPSRDICQRGTSLTIQCQVDSQVTMMFWYRQQPGQSLTLIATANQGSEATYESGFVIDKFPISRPNLTFSTLTVSNMSPEDSSIYLCSVEGRLYQETQYFGPGTRLLVL.

This chain joins TRBV30 and TRBJ2-2, with unresolved D. The CDR3 runs 14 residues. The V and J ends lost 0 bases and 7 bases respectively, with 12 bases between them. Per the germline V gene, CDR1 is GTSNPN and CDR2 is SVGIG (reference sequence). In DNA form, the CDR3 reads TGTGCCTGGAGTGTAACTCGGTTGTTCGGGGAGCTGTTTTTT. Translating it yields CAWSVTRLFGELFF.

V gene TRBV18 combines with J gene TRBJ2-5, with 7 bases fitting TRBD1. Germline loops: CDR1 KGHSH, CDR2 LQKENI. Trimming cost V 3 bases and J 2 bases; bases outside gene matches: 0. The CDR3 consists of 13 residues. The CDR3 region has the DNA TGTGCCAGCTCACCGGGACAGCAAGAGACCCAGTACTTC. This translates into CASSPGQQETQYF.

This clone appeared once. The rearrangement links TRBV11-2 to TRBJ2-1, with 7 bases lining up with TRBD1. Germline assignment: CDR1 SGHAT and CDR2 FQNNGV. CDR3 length equals 15 residues. J was trimmed by 5 bases and V by 4 bases; bases with no gene match: 8. In DNA, the CDR3 is TGTGCCAGCAGCTCACAGGGGCTTTTCCACAATGAGCAGTTCTTC. Translating gives CASSSQGLFHNEQFF.